The 21 T cell receptor beta chains given below trace back to one sample, sequenced in a study of T cell responses to AZD1222 COVID-19 vaccine. The data were produced by immunoSEQ multiplex PCR, yet TCRdb's version contains in-frame clones alone and is incomplete. Altogether approximately 150,000 clones are present, about 90% being singletons, with the ten largest covering 5%. Here the sequenced sample was peripheral blood, taken on day 0 of AZD1222 vaccination. The receptors come from an adult in good health.

J is TRBJ1-1 and V is TRBV29-1; D call uncertain. Looked up from germline, CDR1 is SQVTM and CDR2 is ANQGSEA. The CDR3 sequence is 12 residues long. The V end lost 6 bases, the J end lost 1 base, and 9 bases lay between the germline ends. The CDR3 is CSVITENTEAFF. CDR3 nucleotide sequence: TGCAGCGTGATAACAGAGAACACTGAAGCTTTCTTT.

The chain combines TRBV23-1 with TRBJ1-1, with TRBD1 matching over 7 bases. TRBV23-1 is an open reading frame whose function is uncertain. The CDR3 contains 16 residues. The V segment lost 3 bases and the J segment 1 base; nucleotides outside the gene matches: 8. DNA of the CDR3: TGCGCCAGCAGTCAGGGACCGGGACAGAAGAACACTGAAGCTTTCTTT. Encoded protein: CASSQGPGQKNTEAFF.

The chain combines TRBV6-5 with TRBJ2-1; D unresolved. V was pared by 7 bases and J by 5 bases, with 3 bases between. CDR1 is MNHEY and CDR2 is SVGAGI in the germline V gene. This CDR3 contains 10 residues. The CDR3 loop reads CASMDNEQFF. The DNA of the CDR3 is TGTGCCAGCATGGACAATGAGCAGTTCTTC.

The V and J genes are TRBV6-1 and TRBJ2-3; 7 bases line up with TRBD2. Unmatched junction bases numbered 8, after V lost 3 bases and J lost 2 bases. In germline, CDR1 is MNHNS, CDR2 SASEGT. CDR3 length: 16 amino acids. CDR3 residues: CASSEIPGGTTDTQYF. The CDR3 coding sequence is TGTGCCAGCAGTGAGATCCCGGGAGGTACCACAGATACGCAGTATTTT.

The chain links TRBV7-9 to TRBJ2-1; no reliable D call. The CDR3 contains 15 residues. V lost 10 bases and J 0 bases, leaving 16 bases between the germline ends. Germline V gene sequence: CDR1 SEHNR, CDR2 FQNEAQ (reference sequence). CDR3 coding DNA: TGTGCCACCCCCCGGCCCGGGCGCTCCTACAATGAGCAGTTCTTC. Translation: CATPRPGRSYNEQFF.

The chain links TRBV10-3 to TRBJ1-3; tentative D call: TRBD1 (5 bases). Germline V gene data show CDR1 as ENHRY and CDR2 as SYGVKD. The CDR3 extends over 13 amino acids. The V end was cut by 8 bases, the J end by 3 bases, with 11 bases between. CDR3 protein: CAILGHYGNTIYF. The CDR3 DNA follows: TGTGCCATCCTTGGACATTATGGAAACACCATATATTTT.

In this sample, this clone turned up once. CDR3 protein: CASSIHLSYSNQPQHF. CDR3 DNA: TGTGCCAGTAGTATACACCTGAGTTATAGCAATCAGCCCCAGCATTTT. The chain has TRBV19 and TRBJ1-5; the D is unclear. The CDR3 is 16 residues long. Trimming took off 2 bases at V and 0 bases at J, with 11 bases between the two ends. Germline CDR1 is LNHDA and CDR2 is SQIVND (reference sequence).

The chain couples TRBV12-3 or TRBV12-4 to TRBJ1-1; TRBD1 matches at 9 bases. The length of the CDR3 is 13 residues. The ends lost 4 bases at V and 5 bases at J; junction bases unmatched: 2. CDR3 protein: CASSSGQGTEAFF. CDR3 nucleotide sequence: TGTGCCAGCAGTTCCGGACAGGGGACTGAAGCTTTCTTT.

V is TRBV9 and J is TRBJ1-1, with 8 bases matching TRBD1. With 6 bases clipped from V and 1 base from J, the junction kept 5 bases outside the gene matches. Germline V lookup: CDR1 SGDLS, CDR2 YYNGEE. There are 14 residues in the CDR3. CDR3 sequence: CASNPGGRNTEAFF. CDR3 bases: TGTGCCAGCAACCCAGGGGGCAGGAACACTGAAGCTTTCTTT.

The V gene is TRBV7-9, the J gene TRBJ2-7; perhaps TRBD2 as D (5 bases). Germline V gene sequence: CDR1 SEHNR, CDR2 FQNEAQ (reference sequence). There are 17 residues in the CDR3. The ends were cut back, 3 bases at V and 0 bases at J, with 18 bases in the middle. Here the CDR3 reads CASSLAPGSSSSYEQYF. As DNA, the CDR3 is TGTGCCAGCAGCTTGGCCCCGGGGTCCTCAAGCTCCTACGAGCAGTACTTC. The complete variable domain, with remaining parts taken from reference TRBV7-9 and TRBJ2-7, reads DTGVSQNPRHKITKRGQNVTFRCDPISEHNRLYWYRQTLGQGPEFLTYFQNEAQLEKSRLLSDRFSAERPKGSFSTLEIQRTEQGDSAMYLCASSLAPGSSSSYEQYFGPGTRLTVT.

The chain combines TRBV12-3 or TRBV12-4 with TRBJ2-1; weak D call: TRBD2 (6 bases). The CDR3 runs 13 residues. The V and J ends lost 3 bases and 7 bases respectively, with 10 bases between them. DNA of the CDR3: TGTGCCAGCAGTTTGGGACTTCGGAATGAGCAGTTCTTC. It yields the protein CASSLGLRNEQFF.

Ten or more counts support this clone. This chain uses TRBV2 with TRBJ2-3; D not resolved. The CDR3 spans 12 residues. Trimming stripped 3 bases from V and 3 bases from J, with 4 bases between. Germline V lookup: CDR1 SNHLY, CDR2 FYNNEI. In DNA, the CDR3 is TGTGCCAGCAGTGAGATGACAGATACGCAGTATTTT. Its translation is CASSEMTDTQYF.

The CDR3 region is CASSLAEDTQYF. The DNA of the CDR3 is TGTGCCAGCAGCTTAGCGGAAGATACGCAGTATTTT. The chain links TRBV7-9 to TRBJ2-3; D not resolved. Per the germline V gene, CDR1 is SEHNR and CDR2 is FQNEAQ (reference sequence). The CDR3 covers 12 residues. Trimming left V 0 bases short and J 5 bases short, with 3 bases between.

This chain connects TRBV14 to TRBJ2-5, with TRBD2 identical over 9 bases. V lost 7 bases to trimming and J lost 5 bases; unmatched junction nucleotides: 8. The CDR3 loop spans 14 amino acids. Germline V CDR1 and CDR2: SGHDN, FVKESK. The CDR3 loop reads CASTLSGRWETQYF. CDR3 in DNA: TGTGCCAGCACCCTTAGCGGGAGATGGGAGACCCAGTACTTC.

The chain combines TRBV28 with TRBJ1-5; no clear D. This CDR3 is built from 14 residues. Trimming stripped 6 bases from V and 5 bases from J, with 14 bases between. CDR1 MDHEN and CDR2 SYDVKM come from the germline V gene. CDR3 region: CASSNTDGYQPQHF. The CDR3 DNA sequence: TGTGCCAGCAGCAACACCGACGGATATCAGCCCCAGCATTTT. Drawing the rest from reference TRBV28 and TRBJ1-5, the complete variable domain is DVKVTQSSRYLVKRTGEKVFLECVQDMDHENMFWYRQDPGLGLRLIYFSYDVKMKEKGDIPEGYSVSREKKERFSLILESASTNQTSMYLCASSNTDGYQPQHFGDGTRLSIL.

The rearrangement links TRBV7-2 to TRBJ2-3, with D possibly TRBD2 on 6 matching bases. The CDR3 contains 14 residues. V lost 5 bases and J 6 bases, leaving 15 bases between the germline ends. Looked up from germline, CDR1 is SGHTA and CDR2 is FQGNSA. The chain's CDR3 is CASSLPGLRDTQYF. The DNA of the CDR3 is TGTGCCAGCAGCCTACCGGGACTTCGCGATACGCAGTATTTT.

The chain employs TRBV11-2 and TRBJ2-3; D is unclear. The CDR3 consists of 15 residues. Germline V gene lookup returns CDR1 SGHAT and CDR2 FQNNGV. The germline V and J ends were trimmed by 0 bases and 2 bases, with 9 bases remaining between them. The CDR3 loop is CASSLDLGYTDTQYF. The CDR3 DNA follows: TGTGCCAGCAGCTTAGATTTGGGCTACACAGATACGCAGTATTTT.

The chain links TRBV19 to TRBJ1-6; D is undetermined. V lost 4 bases and J 0 bases, leaving 7 bases between the germline ends. The CDR3 runs to 15 residues. Germline assignment: CDR1 LNHDA and CDR2 SQIVND (reference sequence). The CDR3 DNA reads TGTGCCAGTAGTAGCAGACCCTCCTATAATTCACCCCTCCACTTT. This gives the protein CASSSRPSYNSPLHF. The full variable domain, completed using reference TRBV19 and TRBJ1-6, is DGGITQSPKYLFRKEGQNVTLSCEQNLNHDAMYWYRQDPGQGLRLIYYSQIVNDFQKGDIAEGYSVSREKKESFPLTVTSAQKNPTAFYLCASSSRPSYNSPLHFGNGTRLTVT.

The chain employs TRBV6-5 and TRBJ2-2; D may correspond to TRBD1 or TRBD2 (5 bases each). The germline CDR1 and CDR2 sequences are MNHEY and SVGAGI. Trimming shortened V by 10 bases and J by 2 bases, and 14 bases separated the two germline ends. The CDR3 loop spans 14 amino acids. The CDR3 DNA is TGTGCCATCCGGCCGGGACCAAACACCGGGGAGCTGTTTTTT. It yields the protein CAIRPGPNTGELFF.

J is TRBJ2-1 and V is TRBV28; TRBD1 matches 9 bases. This CDR3 comprises 19 residues. CDR1 MDHEN and CDR2 SYDVKM come from the germline V gene. Unmatched junction bases numbered 21, after V lost 3 bases and J lost 9 bases. CDR3 in amino acids: CASSFPLQGALGHNSEQFF. In DNA form, the CDR3 reads TGTGCCAGCAGTTTTCCTTTACAGGGGGCGCTAGGTCACAATAGTGAGCAGTTCTTC.

A few counts support this clone. The CDR3 nucleotides read TGTGCCATCACGCTCGGGACAGGTATCAATCAGCCCCAGCATTTT. This translates into CAITLGTGINQPQHF. The V and J genes are TRBV28 and TRBJ1-5; 8 positions agree with TRBD1. J gave up 3 bases and V 10 bases, and 11 bases lay outside the gene matches. The CDR3 loop spans 15 amino acids. Germline CDR1 and CDR2: MDHEN and SYDVKM.